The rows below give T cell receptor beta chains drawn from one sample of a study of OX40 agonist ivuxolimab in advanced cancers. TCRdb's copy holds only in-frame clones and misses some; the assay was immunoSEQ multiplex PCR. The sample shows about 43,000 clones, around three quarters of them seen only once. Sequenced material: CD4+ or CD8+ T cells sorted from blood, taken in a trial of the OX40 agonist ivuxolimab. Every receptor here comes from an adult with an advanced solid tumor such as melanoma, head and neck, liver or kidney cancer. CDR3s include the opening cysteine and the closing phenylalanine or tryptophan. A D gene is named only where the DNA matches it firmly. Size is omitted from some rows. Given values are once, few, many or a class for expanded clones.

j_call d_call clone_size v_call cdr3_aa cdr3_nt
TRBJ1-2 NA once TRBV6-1 CASGGDSLGYGYTF TGTGCCAGCGGGGGCGACAGTTTAGGGTATGGCTACACCTTC
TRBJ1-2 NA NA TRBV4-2 CASSLEAGPLGYTF TGTGCCAGCAGCTTGGAGGCAGGGCCTCTAGGCTACACCTTC
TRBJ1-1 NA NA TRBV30 CAWRKETRGNTEAFF TGTGCCTGGAGGAAAGAGACCAGGGGGAACACTGAAGCTTTCTTT
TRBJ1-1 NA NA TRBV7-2 CASSSNWGNTEAFF TGTGCCAGCAGCTCCAACTGGGGGAACACTGAAGCTTTCTTT
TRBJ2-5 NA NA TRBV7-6 CASSLVSGRQETQYF TGTGCCAGCAGCTTAGTTTCTGGGCGGCAAGAGACCCAGTACTTC
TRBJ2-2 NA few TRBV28 CASSAPGTSTGELFF TGTGCCAGCAGCGCGCCAGGGACCTCGACCGGGGAGCTGTTTTTT
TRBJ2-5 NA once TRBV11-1 CASSLQGAGVGETQYF TGTGCCAGCAGCCTCCAGGGGGCGGGGGTCGGAGAGACCCAGTACTTC
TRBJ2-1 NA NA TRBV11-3 CASSLDGREYNEQFF TGTGCCAGCAGCTTAGACGGGCGGGAATACAATGAGCAGTTCTTC
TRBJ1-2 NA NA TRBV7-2 CASSPYTAREGGYTF TGTGCCAGCAGTCCCTACACGGCCCGAGAGGGTGGCTACACCTTC
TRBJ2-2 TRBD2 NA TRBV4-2 CASSHPGGPPGELFF TGTGCCAGCAGCCACCCGGGGGGGCCCCCCGGGGAGCTGTTTTTT
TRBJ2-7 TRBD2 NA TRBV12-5 CASGSYTGTSGAYEQYF TGTGCTAGTGGTTCCTACACCGGGACTAGCGGGGCCTACGAGCAGTACTTC
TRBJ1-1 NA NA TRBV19 CATSRESGTEAFF TGTGCAACTAGTCGGGAGTCAGGCACTGAAGCTTTCTTT
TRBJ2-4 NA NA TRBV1 CTSSIRPGEAKNIQYF TGCACCAGCAGCATCCGTCCCGGGGAGGCCAAAAACATTCAGTACTTC
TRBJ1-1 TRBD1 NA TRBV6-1 CASRRDRAPNTEAFF TGTGCCAGCAGGAGGGACAGGGCGCCGAACACTGAAGCTTTCTTT
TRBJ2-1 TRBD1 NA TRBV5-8 CASSSRQGRYNEQFF TGTGCCAGCAGCTCCCGACAGGGGAGGTACAATGAGCAGTTCTTC
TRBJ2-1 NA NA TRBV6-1 CASSGGPGLYNEQFF TGTGCCAGCAGTGGAGGGCCCGGACTGTACAATGAGCAGTTCTTC
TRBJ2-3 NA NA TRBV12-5 CASGSRTISLAQYF TGTGCTAGTGGTTCCCGGACCATCAGTCTAGCGCAGTATTTT
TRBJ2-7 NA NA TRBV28 CASSLDGPSSYEQYF TGTGCCAGCAGTTTAGACGGTCCGAGCTCCTACGAGCAGTACTTC
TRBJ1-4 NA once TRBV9 CASSAVPGQPATNEKLFF TGTGCCAGCAGCGCCGTTCCCGGACAGCCGGCTACCAATGAAAAACTGTTTTTT
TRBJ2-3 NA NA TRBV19 CASSTQGGTDTQYF TGTGCCAGTAGTACCCAGGGTGGCACAGATACGCAGTATTTT
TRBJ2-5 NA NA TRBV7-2 CASSARSLESQYF TGTGCCAGCAGCGCCCGTAGCCTGGAGTCCCAGTACTTC
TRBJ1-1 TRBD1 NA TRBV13 CASSWRNRGYTEAFF TGTGCCAGCAGCTGGCGAAACAGGGGATACACTGAAGCTTTCTTT
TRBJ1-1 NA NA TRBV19 CASSILPEAKAFF TGTGCCAGTAGTATCCTCCCCGAAGCAAAGGCTTTCTTT
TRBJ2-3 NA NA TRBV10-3 CAISVEGTDTQYF TGTGCCATCAGTGTGGAGGGTACAGATACGCAGTATTTT
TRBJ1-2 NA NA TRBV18 CASSIRQLDNYGYTF TGTGCCAGCTCCATAAGACAGCTCGACAACTATGGCTACACCTTC
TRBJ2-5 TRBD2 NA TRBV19 CASSTSSGGAKTQYF TGTGCCAGTAGTACCTCTAGCGGGGGGGCAAAGACCCAGTACTTC
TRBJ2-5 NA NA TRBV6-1 CASSGSSGGPGGTQYF TGTGCCAGCAGTGGATCCTCTGGGGGGCCCGGGGGGACCCAGTACTTC
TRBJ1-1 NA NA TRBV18 CASSPGEGTEAFF TGTGCCAGCTCACCAGGGGAAGGTACTGAAGCTTTCTTT
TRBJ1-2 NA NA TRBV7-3 CASSLGVGQHGYTF TGTGCCAGCAGCTTAGGAGTAGGTCAGCATGGCTACACCTTC
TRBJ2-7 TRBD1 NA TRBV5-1 CASTPGGQVVEQYF TGCGCCAGCACCCCAGGGGGCCAGGTGGTCGAGCAGTACTTC
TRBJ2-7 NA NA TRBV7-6 CASSDSSYEQYF TGTGCCAGCAGCGATAGCTCCTACGAGCAGTACTTC
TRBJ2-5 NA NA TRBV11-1 CASSLASYESETQYF TGTGCCAGCAGCTTAGCCTCCTATGAATCGGAGACCCAGTACTTC
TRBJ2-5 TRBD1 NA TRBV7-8 CASSFPGQGTGTQYF TGTGCCAGCAGCTTTCCGGGACAGGGGACCGGAACCCAGTACTTC
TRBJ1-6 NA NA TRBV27 CASSLFAGLSSYNSPLHF TGTGCCAGCAGTTTATTTGCGGGGCTCAGCTCCTATAATTCACCCCTCCACTTT
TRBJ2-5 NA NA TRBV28 CASSSDNQETQYF TGTGCCAGCAGTTCCGACAACCAAGAGACCCAGTACTTC
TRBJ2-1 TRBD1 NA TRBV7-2 CASSLDGTAYNEQFF TGTGCCAGCAGCTTAGATGGGACAGCTTACAATGAGCAGTTCTTC
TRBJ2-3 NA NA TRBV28 CASLGSDTQYF TGTGCCAGCCTTGGGTCAGATACGCAGTATTTT
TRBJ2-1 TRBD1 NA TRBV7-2 CASSLGQGRNEQFF TGTGCCAGCAGCTTAGGACAGGGTAGGAATGAGCAGTTCTTC
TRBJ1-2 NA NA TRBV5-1 CASSFDGNYGYTF TGCGCCAGCAGCTTTGACGGGAACTATGGCTACACCTTC
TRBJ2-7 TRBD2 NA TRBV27 CASSLTSGRVNEQYF TGTGCCAGTAGTTTAACTAGCGGGAGGGTCAACGAGCAGTACTTC
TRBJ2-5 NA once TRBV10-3 CASKVGNQETQYF TGTGCCTCAAAGGTTGGTAACCAAGAGACCCAGTACTTC
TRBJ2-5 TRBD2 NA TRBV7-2 CASRPSGRGETQYF TGTGCCAGCAGGCCTAGCGGGAGAGGGGAGACCCAGTACTTC
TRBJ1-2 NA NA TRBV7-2 CASSLDGGNYGYTF TGTGCCAGCAGCTTAGACGGGGGAAACTATGGCTACACCTTC
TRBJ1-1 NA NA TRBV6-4 CASSDPCQGEAFF TGTGCCAGCAGTGACCCCTGCCAGGGGGAAGCTTTCTTT
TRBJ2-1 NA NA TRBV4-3 CASSQEPGWGEQFF TGCGCCAGCAGCCAAGAACCAGGGTGGGGTGAGCAGTTCTTC
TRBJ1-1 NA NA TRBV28 CASSLRNTEAFF TGTGCCAGCAGTTTACGAAACACTGAAGCTTTCTTT
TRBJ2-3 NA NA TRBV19 CASSMLQGLADTQYF TGTGCCAGTAGTATGTTACAGGGCCTCGCAGATACGCAGTATTTT
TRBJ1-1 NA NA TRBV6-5 CASSYSRGSGTEAFF TGTGCCAGCAGTTACTCGAGGGGATCGGGCACTGAAGCTTTCTTT
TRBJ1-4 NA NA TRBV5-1 CASSLGTYEKLFF TGCGCCAGCAGCTTGGGGACCTATGAAAAACTGTTTTTT
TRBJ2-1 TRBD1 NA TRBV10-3 CALKRDRDPHNEQFF TGTGCCCTCAAAAGGGACAGGGATCCCCACAATGAGCAGTTCTTC
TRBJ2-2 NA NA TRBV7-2 CASSLTQVWGELFF TGTGCCAGCAGCTTAACCCAGGTCTGGGGGGAGCTGTTTTTT
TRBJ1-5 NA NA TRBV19 CASSIERGLSNQPQHF TGTGCCAGTAGTATAGAAAGGGGGTTAAGCAATCAGCCCCAGCATTTT
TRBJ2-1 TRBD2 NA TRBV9 CASSEGFGTSGVISSYNEQFF TGTGCCAGCAGCGAAGGGTTCGGAACTAGCGGGGTGATCAGCTCCTACAATGAGCAGTTCTTC